These 27 T cell receptor beta chains share one sample of origin, sequenced in a study of blood T cells in healthy people across ages. Primers used in a second PCR of roughly 6 to 11 cycles were a sample-barcoded 5' primer and a J-beta primer mix. TCRdb re-derived calls from the 5' RACE reads in MiXCR, one entry per CDR3 protein. The table lists more than 750,000 distinct CDR3 sequences, about 29% of them singletons, with roughly a tenth in the top ten. The same specimen was also included in a second study, on T cells of mothers and their children.

The sample comprised blood. The source is a woman aged 35 to 49 in good health.

J is TRBJ1-2 and V is TRBV28; 7 nucleotides line up with TRBD1. The CDR3 runs to 13 residues. V lost 5 bases to trimming and J lost 6 bases; unmatched junction nucleotides: 6. Germline V gives CDR1 MDHEN, CDR2 SYDVKM. CDR3 region: CASSPYTGDGYTF. CDR3 bases: TGTGCCAGCAGTCCCTACACAGGGGATGGCTACACCTTC.

This clonotype was counted only a few times. A much larger clonotype is one base distant, so this may be a read error. The chain is built from TRBV20-1 and TRBJ2-1; possibly TRBD2 for D (5 bases). The J call is doubtful: the DNA matches TRBJ2-7 better. Per the germline V gene, CDR1 is DFQATT and CDR2 is SNEGSKA (reference sequence). CDR3 length: 13 residues. CDR3 loop: CSGERNPYNEQYF. Written as DNA, the CDR3 is TGCAGTGGAGAGCGGAACCCCTACAATGAGCAGTACTTC.

This sequence joins TRBV10-3 and TRBJ1-2; D is unresolved. Germline V CDR1 and CDR2: ENHRY, SYGVKD. V lost 4 bases and J 5 bases, leaving 5 bases between the germline ends. The length of the CDR3 is 11 residues. In DNA, the CDR3 is TGTGCCATCAGTGGAGGATATGGCTACACCTTC. Its translation: CAISGGYGYTF.

This sequence joins TRBV30 and TRBJ2-7; the D gene is possibly TRBD1 (6 bases). CDR3 size: 13 residues. CDR1 is GTSNPN and CDR2 is SVGIG in the germline V gene (reference sequence). With 5 bases removed from V and 7 bases from J, the gap between germline ends came to 18 bases. CDR3 nucleotide sequence: TGTGCCTGGGATCATGGACAGCCGGGAGAGCAGTACTTC. Translating gives CAWDHGQPGEQYF.

At least ten counts were recorded for this clonotype. The V and J genes are TRBV29-1 and TRBJ2-7, with 8 bases fitting TRBD2. This CDR3 is 14 amino acids long. V lost 6 bases and J lost 0; bases outside the gene matches: 7. Germline V lookup: CDR1 SQVTM, CDR2 ANQGSEA. In nucleotides, the CDR3 is TGCAGCGTGCGGGAGGCCCCCGCCTCCTACGAGCAGTACTTC. Its protein product is CSVREAPASYEQYF.

In its sample, this clonotype was seen a few times. The CDR3 loop reads CASSQGARAGGELFF. CDR3 nucleotide sequence: TGCGCCAGCAGCCAAGGGGCGCGGGCCGGCGGGGAGCTGTTTTTT. The chain recombines TRBV4-3 with TRBJ2-2; perhaps TRBD2 as D (5 bases). This CDR3 region has 15 residues. The germline CDR1 and CDR2 sequences are LGHNA and YSLEER. V was clipped by 1 base and J by 7 bases, with 13 bases between them.

The chain recombines TRBV18 with TRBJ2-7; 8 nucleotides line up with TRBD1. Trimming removed 3 bases from V and 3 bases from J; junction bases left unmatched: 7. Germline V gene lookup returns CDR1 KGHSH and CDR2 LQKENI. CDR3 length equals 15 residues. The CDR3 nucleotides are TGTGCCAGCTCACCGCCGGGACAGGCCAGCTACGAGCAGTACTTC. Encoded protein: CASSPPGQASYEQYF.

In this sample, this clonotype turned up a few times. This chain uses TRBV28 with TRBJ2-1; tentatively, D is TRBD1 (5 bases). The CDR3 is 17 residues long. V lost 10 bases and J lost 2, with 24 bases in between. Germline V gene data show CDR1 as MDHEN and CDR2 as SYDVKM. The DNA of the CDR3 is TGTGCCACGACTCTGGATAAAGTGGGGCCACCCTACAATGAGCAGTTCTTC. It translates to CATTLDKVGPPYNEQFF.

This clonotype turned up a few times. In DNA, the CDR3 is TGTGCCAGCAGACCAAACTACAATGAGCAGTTCTTC. It translates to CASRPNYNEQFF. The rearrangement uses TRBV6-5 and TRBJ2-1; no clear D gene. The CDR3 covers 12 residues. Trimming shortened V by 6 bases and J by 3 bases, and 6 bases separated the two germline ends. The germline V gene has CDR1 MNHEY and CDR2 SVGAGI.

This clonotype was seen a few times. The genes are TRBV12-3 or TRBV12-4 and TRBJ2-1, with D perhaps being TRBD1 or TRBD2 (7 bases each). The V end lost 10 bases, the J end lost 2 bases, and 18 bases lay between the germline ends. The CDR3 has 15 residues. The chain's CDR3 is CATRGGVSPYNEQFF. The CDR3 coding sequence is TGTGCCACCAGGGGGGGGGTTAGCCCCTACAATGAGCAGTTCTTC.

V is TRBV20-1 and J is TRBJ1-2; maybe TRBD1 (6 bases). The CDR3 spans 18 residues. V was clipped by 1 base and J by 1 base, with 22 bases between them. Germline V lookup: CDR1 DFQATT, CDR2 SNEGSKA (reference sequence). CDR3 DNA: TGCAGTGCTAGAGCCCCAACCTCTCCCGGGACATTTAACTATGGCTACACCTTC. It specifies CSARAPTSPGTFNYGYTF.

This clonotype was observed many times. This rearrangement joins TRBV28 to TRBJ2-7, with 14 bases aligning to TRBD2. The CDR3 totals 15 residues. CDR1 and CDR2 from the germline V gene are MDHEN and SYDVKM. V lost 6 bases and J lost 4; bases outside the gene matches: 5. DNA of the CDR3: TGTGCCAGCAGAGGGACTAGCGGGGGCTATTACGAGCAGTACTTC. As protein: CASRGTSGGYYEQYF.

In this sample, this clonotype turned up a few times. V and J are TRBV28 and TRBJ2-3; D unresolved. The CDR3 loop spans 15 amino acids. CDR1 MDHEN and CDR2 SYDVKM come from the germline V gene. V shed 3 bases and J shed 2 bases, with 12 bases lying between them. The CDR3 sequence is CASSFKASYTDTQYF. The CDR3 DNA is TGTGCCAGCAGTTTCAAGGCGAGTTACACAGATACGCAGTATTTT.

As for this clonotype: One junction end disagrees with the germline gene, perhaps due to a read error. The chain recombines TRBV12-3 or TRBV12-4 with TRBJ2-3; TRBD2 aligns across 10 bases. This CDR3 comprises 14 residues. Here the CDR3 reads CASRLAGRTDMQYF. As DNA, the CDR3 is TGTGCCAGCAGACTAGCGGGGAGAACAGATATGCAGTATTTT.

The table lists this clonotype with a few counts. The chain uses TRBV28 and TRBJ2-5; either TRBD1 or TRBD2 may fit D (6 bases each). From germline, CDR1 is MDHEN and CDR2 SYDVKM. Trimming stripped 6 bases from V and 5 bases from J, with 19 bases between. The CDR3 sequence is 15 residues long. The CDR3 spells CASRFSGTGAETQYF. In nucleotides, the CDR3 is TGTGCCAGCAGATTTAGTGGGACGGGGGCCGAGACCCAGTACTTC.

In this sample, this clonotype turned up many times. The gene calls are TRBV7-9 and TRBJ2-6, with D unresolved. The germline CDR1 and CDR2 sequences are SEHNR and FQNEAQ (reference sequence). Trimming pared 3 bases from V and 0 bases from J, leaving 9 bases between. CDR3 length: 16 residues. The CDR3 here is CASSFADNSGANVLTF. CDR3 DNA sequence: TGTGCCAGCAGCTTCGCAGATAACTCTGGGGCCAACGTCCTGACTTTC.

This clonotype was counted only a few times. This sequence joins TRBV7-9 and TRBJ1-1; TRBD1 agrees at 7 bases. This CDR3 is built from 13 residues. Germline assignment: CDR1 SEHNR and CDR2 FQNEAQ (reference sequence). The CDR3 DNA is TGTTCCGGCCAGGGGGGGGACAACACTGAAGCTTTCTTT. Translation: CSGQGGDNTEAFF.

This clonotype was seen ten or more times. This rearrangement joins TRBV28 to TRBJ2-3; no clear D. V lost 1 base, J lost 1 base, and 15 bases lay in between. Germline CDR1 and CDR2: MDHEN and SYDVKM. This CDR3 region has 17 residues. Here the CDR3 reads CASSLYDRRLRTDTQYF. The DNA for the CDR3 is TGTGCCAGCAGTTTATATGACCGGAGACTCCGCACAGATACGCAGTATTTT.

The V and J genes are TRBV20-1 and TRBJ1-3; no reliable D call. The V and J ends lost 0 bases and 0 bases respectively, with 6 bases between them. The V gene's germline CDR1 is DFQATT and CDR2 SNEGSKA (reference sequence). CDR3 length equals 14 residues. The CDR3 nucleotides read TGCAGTGCTAGAGAGGGCCTCTCTGGAAACACCATATATTTT. It specifies CSAREGLSGNTIYF.

The chain uses TRBV2 and TRBJ1-2; D perhaps matches TRBD1 (5 bases). CDR1 and CDR2 (germline): SNHLY, FYNNEI. V was pared by 0 bases and J by 4 bases, with 15 bases between. The CDR3 covers 16 residues. The CDR3 region is CASSEAPGLGGYGYTF. CDR3 nucleotides: TGTGCCAGCAGTGAAGCTCCGGGACTTGGGGGCTATGGCTACACCTTC.

The chain employs TRBV5-1 and TRBJ2-2; TRBD1 or TRBD2 may be the D gene (5 bases each). Germline CDR1 is SGHRS and CDR2 is YFSETQ. This CDR3 region has 14 residues. V was shortened by 5 bases and J by 6 bases, with 14 bases between the two germline ends. The CDR3: CASRAPPGPGELFF. As DNA, the CDR3 is TGCGCCAGCAGAGCCCCCCCGGGGCCCGGGGAGCTGTTTTTT.

This chain links TRBV7-2 with TRBJ2-1; 7 bases match TRBD2. Germline values: CDR1 SGHTA, CDR2 FQGNSA. This CDR3 has 12 amino acids. The V gene end was trimmed by 5 bases and the J gene end by 10 bases; junction bases not matched to a gene: 5. CDR3 sequence: CASSREVGEQFF. The CDR3 coding sequence is TGTGCCAGCAGCCGGGAGGTTGGCGAGCAGTTCTTC.

This rearrangement joins TRBV10-3 to TRBJ1-2; D is unresolved. V shed 10 bases and J shed 3 bases, with 9 bases lying between them. The CDR3 sequence is 11 residues long. CDR1 and CDR2 (germline): ENHRY, SYGVKD. The CDR3 DNA reads as TGTGCCACCCGAAGGGACTATGGCTACACCTTC. Translating gives CATRRDYGYTF.

The V and J genes are TRBV9 and TRBJ2-2; D is ambiguous. The germline V and J ends were trimmed by 4 bases and 0 bases, with 16 bases remaining between them. The CDR3 runs 17 residues. Germline-derived CDR1 and CDR2 are SGDLS and YYNGEE. The CDR3 loop is CASSQNRRLPNTGELFF. CDR3 coding DNA: TGTGCCAGCAGCCAAAATAGAAGGCTTCCGAACACCGGGGAGCTGTTTTTT.

This clonotype has ten or more counts. This chain uses TRBV4-1 with TRBJ2-3; 7 nucleotides align to TRBD2. With V trimmed by 0 bases and J by 6 bases, 9 bases remained unmatched. The CDR3 covers 16 residues. The germline V gene has CDR1 MGHRA and CDR2 YSYEKL. Here the CDR3 reads CASSQDRSAGEDTQYF. CDR3 nucleotide sequence: TGCGCCAGCAGCCAAGATCGTTCGGCGGGGGAGGATACGCAGTATTTT.

J is TRBJ1-6 and V is TRBV7-8; D possibly corresponds to TRBD1 (5 bases). Trimming stripped 5 bases from V and 10 bases from J, with 15 bases between. Per germline, CDR1 SGHVS and CDR2 FQNEAQ. This CDR3 spans 14 amino acids. The CDR3 sequence is CASSPREGYSPLHF. CDR3 DNA sequence: TGTGCCAGCAGCCCACGAGAGGGGTACTCACCCCTCCACTTT.

This clonotype was seen repeatedly, ten times or more. The junction departs from the called germline gene at one end, perhaps through a read error. This rearrangement joins TRBV5-1 to TRBJ1-1, with unresolved D. The CDR3 extends over 11 amino acids. Germline V gene lookup returns CDR1 SGHRS and CDR2 YFSETQ. CDR3 coding DNA: TGTGCCAGCAGTCAGAACACTGAAGCTTTCTTT. Translation gives CASSQNTEAFF.